This T cell receptor (beta chain) comes out of a study of cytomegalovirus exposure and HLA in healthy donors. Findings of the study overall: Sequencing likely produced, as an artifact, a cluster of highly shared sequence variants. The authors listed 164 TCR beta chains as cytomegalovirus-associated. The study assumed roughly uniform donor sequencing depth for presence/absence analyses. In an earlier analysis, most TCR beta V segments were productive about 87% or about 30% of the time.

CDR1 is SGHVS, CDR2 FQNEAQ, per germline. J lost 3 bases, V lost 4 bases, and 4 bases had no gene match. This CDR3 is 15 amino acids long. The PCR had 60 Vbeta and 13 Jbeta primers. The method was immunoSEQ multiplex PCR; TCRdb's version includes in-frame clones alone and lacks a portion of them. The sample carries some 110,000 clones, approximately 70% recorded once. Of note for this clone: Its antigen is as yet unknown.

The clonotype originates from a woman in her twenties or thirties in good health and CMV-seronegative. Sequenced: PBMCs. This chain joins TRBV7-8 and TRBJ2-2; 8 nucleotides align to TRBD1. CDR3 bases: TGTGCCAGCAGCTACGGACAGGGACACACCGGGGAGCTGTTTTTT. Translated, it gives CASSYGQGHTGELFF.